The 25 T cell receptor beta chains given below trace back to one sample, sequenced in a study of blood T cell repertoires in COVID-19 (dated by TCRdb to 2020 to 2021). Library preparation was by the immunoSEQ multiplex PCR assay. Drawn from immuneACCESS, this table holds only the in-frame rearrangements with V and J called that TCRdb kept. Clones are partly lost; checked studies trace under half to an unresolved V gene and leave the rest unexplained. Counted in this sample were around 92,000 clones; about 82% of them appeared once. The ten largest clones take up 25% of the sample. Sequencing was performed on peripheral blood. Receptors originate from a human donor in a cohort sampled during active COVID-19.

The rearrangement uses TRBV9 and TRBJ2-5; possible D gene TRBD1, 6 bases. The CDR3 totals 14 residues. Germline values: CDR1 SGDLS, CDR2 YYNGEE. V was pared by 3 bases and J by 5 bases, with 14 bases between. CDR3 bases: TGTGCCAGCAGCGCCCAGGGGCTTGGGGAGACCCAGTACTTC. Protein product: CASSAQGLGETQYF.

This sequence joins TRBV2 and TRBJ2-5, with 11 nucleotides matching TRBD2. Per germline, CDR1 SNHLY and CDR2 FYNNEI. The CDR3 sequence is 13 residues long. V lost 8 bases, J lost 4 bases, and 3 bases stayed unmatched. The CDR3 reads CASSGLAGETQYF. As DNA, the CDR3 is TGTGCCAGCTCTGGACTAGCGGGAGAGACCCAGTACTTC.

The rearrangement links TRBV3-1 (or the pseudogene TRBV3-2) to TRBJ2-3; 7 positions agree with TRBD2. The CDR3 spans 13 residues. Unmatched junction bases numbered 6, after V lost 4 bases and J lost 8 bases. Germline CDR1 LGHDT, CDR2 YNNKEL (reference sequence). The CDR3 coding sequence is TGTGCCAGCAGCCCATCGGGGGGAACTACGCAGTATTTT. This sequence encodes CASSPSGGTTQYF.

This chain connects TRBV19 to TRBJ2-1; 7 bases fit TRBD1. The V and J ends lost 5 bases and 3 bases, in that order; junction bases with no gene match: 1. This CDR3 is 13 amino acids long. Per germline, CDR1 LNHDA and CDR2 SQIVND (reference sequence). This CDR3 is CASSPGGYNEQFF. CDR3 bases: TGTGCCAGTAGTCCAGGGGGCTACAATGAGCAGTTCTTC. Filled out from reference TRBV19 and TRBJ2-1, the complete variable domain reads DGGITQSPKYLFRKEGQNVTLSCEQNLNHDAMYWYRQDPGQGLRLIYYSQIVNDFQKGDIAEGYSVSREKKESFPLTVTSAQKNPTAFYLCASSPGGYNEQFFGPGTRLTVL.

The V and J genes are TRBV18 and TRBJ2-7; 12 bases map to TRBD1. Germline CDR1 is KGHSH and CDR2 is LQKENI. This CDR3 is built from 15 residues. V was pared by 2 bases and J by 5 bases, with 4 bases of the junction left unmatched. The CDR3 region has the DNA TGTGCCAGCTCACCAGGGACAGGGGGCAGGGACGAGCAGTACTTC. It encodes CASSPGTGGRDEQYF. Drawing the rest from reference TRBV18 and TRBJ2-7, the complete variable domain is NAGVMQNPRHLVRRRGQEARLRCSPMKGHSHVYWYRQLPEEGLKFMVYLQKENIIDESGMPKERFSAEFPKEGPSILRIQQVVRGDSAAYFCASSPGTGGRDEQYFGPGTRLTVT.

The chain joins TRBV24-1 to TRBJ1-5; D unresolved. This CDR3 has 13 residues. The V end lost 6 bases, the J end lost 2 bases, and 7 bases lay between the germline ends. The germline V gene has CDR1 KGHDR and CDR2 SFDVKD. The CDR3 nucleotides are TGTGCCACCAGTTATGCAGGCAATCAGCCCCAGCATTTT. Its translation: CATSYAGNQPQHF.

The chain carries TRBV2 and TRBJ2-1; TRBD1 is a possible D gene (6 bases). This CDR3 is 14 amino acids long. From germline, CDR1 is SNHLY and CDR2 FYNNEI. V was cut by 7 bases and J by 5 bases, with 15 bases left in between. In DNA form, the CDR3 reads TGTGCCAGCAATCTTCAGGGGACCAACAATGAGCAGTTCTTC. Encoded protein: CASNLQGTNNEQFF.

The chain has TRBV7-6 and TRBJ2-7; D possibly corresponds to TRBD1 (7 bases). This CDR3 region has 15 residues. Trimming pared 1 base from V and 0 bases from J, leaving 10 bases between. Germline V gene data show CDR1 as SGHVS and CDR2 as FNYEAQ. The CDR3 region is CASSLGQGGSYEQYF. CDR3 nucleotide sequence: TGTGCCAGCAGCTTAGGTCAGGGGGGCTCCTACGAGCAGTACTTC.

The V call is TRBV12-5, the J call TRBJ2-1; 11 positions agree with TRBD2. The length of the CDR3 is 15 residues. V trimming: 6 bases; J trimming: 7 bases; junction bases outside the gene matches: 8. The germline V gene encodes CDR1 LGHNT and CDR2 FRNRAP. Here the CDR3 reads CASGEGTSGGNEQFF. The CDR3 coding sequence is TGTGCTAGTGGGGAAGGGACTAGCGGAGGAAATGAGCAGTTCTTC.

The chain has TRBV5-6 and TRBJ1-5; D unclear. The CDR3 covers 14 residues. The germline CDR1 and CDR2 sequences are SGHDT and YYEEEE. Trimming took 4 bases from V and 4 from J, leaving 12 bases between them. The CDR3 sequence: CASSLRVGNQPQHF. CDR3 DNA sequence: TGTGCCAGCAGCCTCCGGGTGGGTAATCAGCCCCAGCATTTT.

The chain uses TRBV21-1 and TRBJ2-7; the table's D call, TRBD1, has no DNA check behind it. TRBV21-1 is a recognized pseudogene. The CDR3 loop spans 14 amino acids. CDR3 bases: TGTGCCAGCAGAGGACAGGGGGCTTGCTACGAGCAGTACTTC. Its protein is CASRGQGACYEQYF.

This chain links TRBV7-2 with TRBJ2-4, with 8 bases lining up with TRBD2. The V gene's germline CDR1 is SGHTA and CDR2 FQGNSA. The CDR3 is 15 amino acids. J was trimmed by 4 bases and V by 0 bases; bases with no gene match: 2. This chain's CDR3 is CASSLASGVKNIQYF. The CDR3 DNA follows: TGTGCCAGCAGCTTAGCTAGCGGGGTAAAAAACATTCAGTACTTC. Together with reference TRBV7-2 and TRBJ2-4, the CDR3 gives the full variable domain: GAGVSQSPSNKVTEKGKDVELRCDPISGHTALYWYRQSLGQGLEFLIYFQGNSAPDKSGLPSDRFSAERTGGSVSTLTIQRTQQEDSAVYLCASSLASGVKNIQYFGAGTRLSVL.

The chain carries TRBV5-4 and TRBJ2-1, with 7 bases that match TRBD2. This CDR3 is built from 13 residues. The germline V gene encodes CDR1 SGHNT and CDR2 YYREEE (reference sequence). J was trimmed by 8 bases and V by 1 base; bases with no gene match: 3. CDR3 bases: TGTGCCAGCAGCTTGAGAACTAGCGATGAGCAGTTCTTC. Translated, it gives CASSLRTSDEQFF.

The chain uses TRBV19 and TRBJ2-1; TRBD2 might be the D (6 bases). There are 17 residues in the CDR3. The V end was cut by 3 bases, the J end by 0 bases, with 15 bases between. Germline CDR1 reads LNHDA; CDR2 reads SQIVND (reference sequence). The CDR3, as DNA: TGTGCCAGTAGTATCGGACTAACCACGAGCTCCTACAATGAGCAGTTCTTC. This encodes CASSIGLTTSSYNEQFF.

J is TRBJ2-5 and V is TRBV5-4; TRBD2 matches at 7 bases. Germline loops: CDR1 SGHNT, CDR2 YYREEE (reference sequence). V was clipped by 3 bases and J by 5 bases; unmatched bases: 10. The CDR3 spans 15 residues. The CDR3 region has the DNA TGTGCCAGCAGCTCGGGACCGGTCGGGAGGGAGACCCAGTACTTC. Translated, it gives CASSSGPVGRETQYF. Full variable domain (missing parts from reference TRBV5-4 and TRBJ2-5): ETGVTQSPTHLIKTRGQQVTLRCSSQSGHNTVSWYQQALGQGPQFIFQYYREEENGRGNFPPRFSGLQFPNYSSELNVNALELDDSALYLCASSSGPVGRETQYFGPGTRLLVL.

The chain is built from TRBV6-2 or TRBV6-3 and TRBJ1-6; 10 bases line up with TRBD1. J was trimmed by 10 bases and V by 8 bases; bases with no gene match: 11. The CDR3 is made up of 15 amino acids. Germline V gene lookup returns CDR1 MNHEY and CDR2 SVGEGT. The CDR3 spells CASGRLGTGESPLHF. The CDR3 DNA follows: TGTGCCAGCGGCCGGCTAGGGACAGGGGAATCACCCCTCCACTTT.

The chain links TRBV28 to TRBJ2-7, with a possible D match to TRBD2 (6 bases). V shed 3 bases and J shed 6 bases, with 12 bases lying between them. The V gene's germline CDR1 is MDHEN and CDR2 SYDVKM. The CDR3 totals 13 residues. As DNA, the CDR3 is TGTGCCAGCAGTTTGGGACTCCCGGCCGAGCAGTACTTC. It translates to CASSLGLPAEQYF.

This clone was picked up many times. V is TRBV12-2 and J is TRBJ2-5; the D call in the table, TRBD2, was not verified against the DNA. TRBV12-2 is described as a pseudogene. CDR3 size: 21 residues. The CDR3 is CASRLSPLSLSVSGGAETQYF. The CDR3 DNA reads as TGTGCAAGTCGCCTGAGCCCCCTCTCGCTTTCTGTTAGCGGGGGGGCTGAGACCCAGTACTTC.

CDR3: CASSQDRWGAKQPQHF. CDR3 nucleotide sequence: TGCGCCAGCAGCCAAGATAGGTGGGGCGCAAAGCAGCCCCAGCATTTT. The genes are TRBV4-3 and TRBJ1-5; tentatively, D is TRBD1 (5 bases). V lost 0 bases and J lost 7, with 16 bases in between. The CDR3 covers 16 residues. In germline, CDR1 is LGHNA, CDR2 YSLEER.

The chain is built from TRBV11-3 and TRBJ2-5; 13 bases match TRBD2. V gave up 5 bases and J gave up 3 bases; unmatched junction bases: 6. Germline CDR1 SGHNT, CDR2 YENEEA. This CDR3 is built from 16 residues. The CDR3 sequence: CASSHGLAGAEETQYF. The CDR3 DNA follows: TGTGCCAGCAGCCACGGACTAGCGGGAGCTGAAGAGACCCAGTACTTC. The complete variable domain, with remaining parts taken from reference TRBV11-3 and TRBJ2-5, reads EAGVVQSPRYKIIEKKQPVAFWCNPISGHNTLYWYLQNLGQGPELLIRYENEEAVDDSQLPKDRFSAERLKGVDSTLKIQPAELGDSAVYLCASSHGLAGAEETQYFGPGTRLLVL.

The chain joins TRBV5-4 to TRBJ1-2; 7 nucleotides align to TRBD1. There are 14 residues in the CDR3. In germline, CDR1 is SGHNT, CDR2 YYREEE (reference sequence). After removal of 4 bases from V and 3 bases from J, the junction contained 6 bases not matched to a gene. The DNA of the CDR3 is TGTGCCAGCAGCCTAAGACAGGGAGACTATGGCTACACCTTC. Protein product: CASSLRQGDYGYTF.

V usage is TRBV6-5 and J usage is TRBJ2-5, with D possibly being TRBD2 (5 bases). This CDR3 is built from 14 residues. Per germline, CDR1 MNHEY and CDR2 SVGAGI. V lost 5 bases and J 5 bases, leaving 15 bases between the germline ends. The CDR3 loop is CASSPPGFGETQYF. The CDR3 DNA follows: TGTGCCAGCAGTCCCCCGGGGTTCGGTGAGACCCAGTACTTC.

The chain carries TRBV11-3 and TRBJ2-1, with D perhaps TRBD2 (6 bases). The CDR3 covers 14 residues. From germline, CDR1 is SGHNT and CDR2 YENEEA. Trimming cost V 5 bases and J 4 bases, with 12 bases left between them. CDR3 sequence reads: CASSPPGVYNEQFF. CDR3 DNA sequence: TGTGCCAGCAGCCCACCGGGGGTTTACAATGAGCAGTTCTTC.

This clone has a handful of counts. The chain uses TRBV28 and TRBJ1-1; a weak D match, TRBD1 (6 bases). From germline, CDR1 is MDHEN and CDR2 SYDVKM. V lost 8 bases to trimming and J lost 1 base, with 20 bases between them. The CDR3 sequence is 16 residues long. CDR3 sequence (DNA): TGTGCCAGCTTAGCGCCCCCCGGCAGGGGGAACACTGAAGCTTTCTTT. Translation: CASLAPPGRGNTEAFF.

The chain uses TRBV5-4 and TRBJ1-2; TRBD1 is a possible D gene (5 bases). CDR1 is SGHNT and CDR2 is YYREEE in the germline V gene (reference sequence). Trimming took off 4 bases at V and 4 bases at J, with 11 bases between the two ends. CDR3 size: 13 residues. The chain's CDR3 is CASSPGGGYGYTF. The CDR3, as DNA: TGTGCCAGCAGCCCTGGGGGGGGCTATGGCTACACCTTC.